This T cell receptor beta chain was identified in a study of OX40 agonist ivuxolimab in advanced cancers. CDR1 KGHSH and CDR2 LQKENI come from the germline V gene. CDR3 size: 14 residues. V trimming: 8 bases; J trimming: 3 bases; junction bases outside the gene matches: 9. The repertoire was sequenced with immunoSEQ multiplex PCR; TCRdb's copy has only in-frame clones and lacks some. Of about 80,000 clones in the sample, 70% to 90% were seen once. J is TRBJ2-7 and V is TRBV18; 8 nucleotides agree with TRBD2. Sequencing used CD4+ or CD8+ T cells sorted from blood, obtained in a trial of the OX40 agonist ivuxolimab. This TCR was recovered from an adult with an advanced solid tumor such as melanoma, head and neck, liver or kidney cancer. CDR3 in amino acids: CASTRAGALYEQYF. The CDR3 bases are TGTGCCAGCACCCGAGCGGGGGCTCTCTACGAGCAGTACTTC.